This TCR beta chain was found in a study of blood T cells in healthy people across ages (dated by TCRdb to 2013 to 2016). For the study in its entirety: In model experiments, template switching captured about one uniquely barcoded TCR beta cDNA molecule for every two T cells. The study measured age-related changes in TCR beta repertoire diversity using deep sequencing normalized with unique cDNA molecular identifiers. Donors were grouped into four age groups: young (average roughly 17 years), middle-aged (roughly 40), aged (around 56) and long-lived (approximately 82). To avoid experimental bias, donors of different ages were randomly spread across the sequencing lanes. The study analyzed two additional independent replicas of 1 million unique cDNA reads from the same blood draw for two donors, one aged 18 to 30 and one aged 80 or older. Beyond this particular receptor, the publication reports: Because the CMV infection status of the donors was unknown, age-related changes in expanded clonotypes may potentially have been confounded. The percentage of naive T cells measured by flow cytometry correlated strongly with observed TCR beta diversity. The long-lived group showed more naive CD4+ T cells, fewer expanded clones and increased TCR diversity than the aged group, suggesting age selection. Estimates of total diversity from one million sequenced T cells were regarded as lower bounds and underestimates. Conclusive comparison of naive and antigen-experienced compartments was prevented by the profiling of bulk unsorted PBMCs. Observed TCR beta diversity per million T cells fell roughly linearly with age, and a significant reduction was already apparent by age roughly 40.

Library construction relied on 5' RACE. The data were produced on an Illumina HiSeq 2500. A second roughly 6 to 11 cycle PCR used a sample-barcoded 5' primer and a J-beta primer mix. A template-switch 5' adaptor carrying 12 random nucleotides introduced a unique molecular identifier onto each TCR beta cDNA molecule. Each sample yielded at least 2.5 million CDR3-containing paired-end reads. First-strand cDNA was synthesized from all RNA with the Mint cDNA synthesis kit, primed by a TRBC-specific oligonucleotide. All cDNA was treated with uracil-DNA glycosylase and then went through a first 18-cycle PCR with the universal primers M1SS and BC2_uni_R. In the original analysis: Each sample was normalized by randomly selecting 1 million high-quality reads, each carrying a distinct molecular identifier. Reads with shared molecular identifiers were discarded instead of being binned into consensus sequences. MiTCR, set to a Q25 quality threshold and the strictest error-elimination algorithm, was used for CDR3 identification, clonotype clustering and error correction. A nonparametric unseen species model using Euler transformation provided a lower-bound estimate of total TCR beta diversity. The public reads were quality trimmed at Q25 with fastp and then assembled into clones with MiXCR by TCRdb, keeping productive beta chains. Entries that share a CDR3 protein sequence are merged under the most common genes and DNA. The authors' filters were not applied to this entry. The sample has 1.4 million to 1.5 million distinct CDR3 sequences on record, 42% of them singletons. Around 8% of the sample is held by the ten biggest clonotypes.

The 39 donors, aged about 6 to 100 years, were systemically healthy Caucasian individuals from Russia. Each donor gave 9 to 10 milliliters of peripheral blood, collected into EDTA-treated Vacutainer tubes. Ficoll-Paque density-gradient centrifugation was used to isolate PBMCs, with at least 6.5 million per sample. Trizol reagent was used to extract total RNA from PBMCs, with at least 6 micrograms per sample. For every donor, flow cytometry on a PBMC aliquot measured the percentage of naive CD45RAhigh/CD27high T cells. CDR1 and CDR2 are read off the germline V gene as LGHNT and FRNRAP. The cysteine opens and the phenylalanine closes a CDR3 of 15 amino acids. Only the CDR3 part of the read is kept: 45 bases, read in frame from the first base. Between the V and J ends, shortened by 4 bases and 7 bases respectively, the junction contains 17 bases. This clonotype was seen more than once but under ten times. The clone's antigen remains unknown. No much larger clone is present one base from it, and per-base qualities are unavailable.

The TCR was taken from a woman in her late teens or twenties in good health. This sequence uses TRBV12-5 and TRBJ2-1, with the D call tentatively TRBD1 or TRBD2, each fitting 5 bases. Sequenced sample: blood. The sequenced DNA: TGTGCTAGTGGTTCATCAGGGACCCGCGGGAATGAGCAGTTCTTC. Its protein is CASGSSGTRGNEQFF. The full variable domain, completed from the reference TRBV12-5 and TRBJ2-1 proteins outside the CDR3, reads DARVTQTPRHKVTEMGQEVTMRCQPILGHNTVFWYRQTMMQGLELLAYFRNRAPLDDSGMPKDRFSAEMPDATLATLKIQPSEPRDSAVYFCASGSSGTRGNEQFFGPGTRLTVL.